These 21 T cell receptor beta chains originate from one sample sequenced in a study of cytomegalovirus exposure and HLA in healthy donors. Primers for the PCR totalled 60 Vbeta and 13 Jbeta. Sequencing used immunoSEQ multiplex PCR; TCRdb keeps in-frame clones, though not all of them. The data contain under 65,000 clones, 82% of them singletons. The sample comprised PBMCs. The receptors were gathered from a woman younger than 30 in good health and CMV-seronegative.

The chain joins TRBV2 to TRBJ1-1; D perhaps matches TRBD1 (6 bases). The V end was cut by 5 bases, the J end by 0 bases, with 19 bases between. This CDR3 is 17 amino acids long. Germline V lookup: CDR1 SNHLY, CDR2 FYNNEI. CDR3 residues: CASSRVQQGAMNTEAFF. The CDR3 region has the DNA TGTGCCAGCAGTAGGGTCCAACAGGGAGCGATGAACACTGAAGCTTTCTTT.

The chain joins TRBV7-6 to TRBJ2-7; 10 nucleotides match TRBD1. This CDR3 spans 14 amino acids. J gave up 6 bases and V 1 base, and 3 bases lay outside the gene matches. Germline-derived CDR1 and CDR2 are SGHVS and FNYEAQ. The CDR3 sequence is CASSLDDRGREQYF. The CDR3 nucleotides are TGTGCCAGCAGCTTAGACGACAGGGGGCGCGAGCAGTACTTC. The full variable domain, with the rest looked up from reference TRBV7-6 and TRBJ2-7, is GAGVSQSPRYKVTKRGQDVALRCDPISGHVSLYWYRQALGQGPEFLTYFNYEAQQDKSGLPNDRFSAERPEGSISTLTIQRTEQRDSAMYRCASSLDDRGREQYFGPGTRLTVT.

The chain employs TRBV2 and TRBJ1-1; no firm D call. The CDR3 totals 13 residues. Per the germline V gene, CDR1 is SNHLY and CDR2 is FYNNEI. Trimming shortened V by 5 bases and J by 0 bases, and 7 bases separated the two germline ends. CDR3 sequence reads: CASSSYMNTEAFF. CDR3 sequence (DNA): TGTGCCAGCAGTAGTTACATGAACACTGAAGCTTTCTTT.

The chain joins TRBV14 to TRBJ1-1; D is undetermined. There are 13 residues in the CDR3. Trimming removed 1 base from V and 5 bases from J, with 8 bases in between. Germline lookup yields CDR1 SGHDN and CDR2 FVKESK. The CDR3 protein is CASSQGGWTEAFF. CDR3 in DNA: TGTGCCAGCAGCCAAGGAGGGTGGACTGAAGCTTTCTTT.

The chain couples TRBV10-1 to TRBJ2-1; 9 bases align to TRBD1. V was pared by 0 bases and J by 7 bases, with 4 bases of the junction left unmatched. This CDR3 has 15 amino acids. CDR1 is WNHNN, CDR2 SYGVQD, per germline (reference sequence). The CDR3 loop is CASSESGTGKNEQFF. The CDR3 DNA reads TGCGCCAGCAGTGAGTCAGGGACAGGGAAAAATGAGCAGTTCTTC.

About this clone itself: An end of the junction does not agree with germline; a read error may underlie this. This chain uses TRBV4-1 with TRBJ2-4; 10 bases line up with TRBD2. CDR3 length equals 18 residues. From germline, CDR1 is MGHRA and CDR2 YSYEKL. CDR3 amino acids: CASSQDLTSGTGKNSQYF. The CDR3 DNA reads as TGCGCCAGCAGCCAAGACCTTACTAGCGGGACAGGCAAAAACAGTCAGTACTTC.

This clone was recorded only once. The chain has TRBV4-1 and TRBJ1-2; 7 nucleotides agree with TRBD1. The V gene's germline CDR1 is MGHRA and CDR2 YSYEKL. V gave up 0 bases and J gave up 3 bases; unmatched junction bases: 7. The CDR3 contains 16 residues. In DNA, the CDR3 is TGCGCCAGCAGCCAAGAACAGGGGCTTTCCGACTATGGCTACACCTTC. Protein product: CASSQEQGLSDYGYTF.

This sequence joins TRBV11-2 and TRBJ2-3; 9 bases fit TRBD2. The germline gives CDR1 SGHAT, CDR2 FQNNGV. Trimming removed 6 bases from V and 2 bases from J; junction bases left unmatched: 9. This CDR3 has 16 residues. The CDR3 reads CASRHWTSDITDTQYF. In DNA form, the CDR3 reads TGTGCCAGCAGGCACTGGACTAGCGACATCACAGATACGCAGTATTTT.

The chain links TRBV5-5 to TRBJ2-3; TRBD2 matches 8 bases. With V trimmed by 1 base and J by 4 bases, 2 bases remained unmatched. The CDR3 contains 14 residues. CDR1 and CDR2 (germline): SGHKS, YYEKEE (reference sequence). The CDR3 loop is CASSLLAGSDTQYF. CDR3 coding DNA: TGTGCCAGCAGCTTGTTAGCGGGATCAGATACGCAGTATTTT.

The rearrangement links TRBV5-1 to TRBJ2-5; possible D gene TRBD2, 5 bases. This CDR3 is built from 15 residues. The germline V gene encodes CDR1 SGHRS and CDR2 YFSETQ. Trimming left V 2 bases short and J 4 bases short, with 15 bases between. The CDR3 DNA follows: TGCGCCAGCAGCTTTGGACTTGGCAGCTTAGAGACCCAGTACTTC. Translated, it gives CASSFGLGSLETQYF.

Notes on this clone: An end of the junction differs from the germline gene, which may be a read error. J is TRBJ2-6 and V is TRBV6-6; possible D gene TRBD1, 5 bases. The CDR3 runs to 16 residues. Per germline, CDR1 MNHNY and CDR2 SVGAGI (reference sequence). The CDR3 region is CASSYSREGGANGLTF. The CDR3 nucleotides read TGTGCCAGCAGTTACTCGAGAGAAGGTGGGGCCAACGGCCTGACTTTC.

This chain links TRBV5-6 with TRBJ2-2; no reliable D call. Looked up from germline, CDR1 is SGHDT and CDR2 is YYEEEE. CDR3 length: 16 residues. The ends were cut back, 0 bases at V and 3 bases at J, with 12 bases in the middle. CDR3: CASSLGSIVDTGELFF. The CDR3 DNA reads TGTGCCAGCAGCTTGGGGTCAATAGTGGACACCGGGGAGCTGTTTTTT.

The chain uses TRBV11-2 and TRBJ2-5, with 11 bases fitting TRBD2. CDR3 length: 17 amino acids. J gave up 5 bases and V 1 base, and 9 bases lay outside the gene matches. CDR1 is SGHAT and CDR2 is FQNNGV in the germline V gene. The CDR3, as DNA: TGTGCCAGCAGCTTAGGGGTCATGTCTAGCGGGGGGGAGACCCAGTACTTC. This encodes CASSLGVMSSGGETQYF.

The chain is built from TRBV6-5 and TRBJ1-2; TRBD1 might be the D (5 bases). Between the trimmed V and J ends, which lost 6 bases and 3 bases, there was a span of 17 bases. The germline CDR1 and CDR2 sequences are MNHEY and SVGAGI. CDR3 length equals 15 residues. In DNA, the CDR3 is TGTGCCAGCAGGGACGTGGTGGCAGGGCACTATGGCTACACCTTC. It yields the protein CASRDVVAGHYGYTF.

This clone was seen a handful of times. The chain carries TRBV27 and TRBJ1-1; tentatively, D is TRBD1 (6 bases). This CDR3 spans 13 amino acids. V was shortened by 3 bases and J by 3 bases, with 8 bases between the two germline ends. CDR1 is MNHEY and CDR2 is SMNVEV in the germline V gene (reference sequence). For the CDR3, the DNA is TGTGCCAGCAGTTTGGGGGCCTACACTGAAGCTTTCTTT. Translation: CASSLGAYTEAFF.

J is TRBJ2-1 and V is TRBV7-9; D remains unclear. The CDR3 runs 15 residues. CDR1 is SEHNR and CDR2 is FQNEAQ in the germline V gene (reference sequence). V shed 3 bases and J shed 6 bases, with 15 bases lying between them. CDR3 sequence: CASSFLSERSNEQFF. DNA for the CDR3: TGTGCCAGCAGCTTTCTGTCCGAGAGAAGCAATGAGCAGTTCTTC.

This clone was counted once. The rearrangement joins TRBV30 to TRBJ1-1, with a possible D match to TRBD1 (5 bases). V was pared by 3 bases and J by 0 bases, with 8 bases between. The CDR3 spans 13 residues. The germline V gene encodes CDR1 GTSNPN and CDR2 SVGIG (reference sequence). CDR3 in amino acids: CAWRGLLNTEAFF. The CDR3 nucleotides are TGTGCCTGGAGGGGACTCCTGAACACTGAAGCTTTCTTT.

The chain recombines TRBV6-8 with TRBJ2-7; maybe TRBD1 (7 bases). Per the germline V gene, CDR1 is MNHGY and CDR2 is SAAAGT. The ends were cut back, 6 bases at V and 9 bases at J, with 21 bases in the middle. The CDR3 loop spans 14 amino acids. The CDR3 loop reads CASRTRQGGFGQYF. The DNA for the CDR3 is TGTGCCAGCAGGACCCGACAGGGAGGCTTCGGGCAGTACTTC.

This clone has a single count. This rearrangement joins TRBV28 to TRBJ2-3; TRBD1 might be the D (6 bases). The ends were cut back, 10 bases at V and 2 bases at J, with 16 bases in the middle. The CDR3 consists of 14 residues. CDR1 and CDR2 from the germline V gene are MDHEN and SYDVKM. Here the CDR3 DNA reads TGTGCCACCTATTGGACAGTTTCCACAGATACGCAGTATTTT. Its translation is CATYWTVSTDTQYF.

This clone is a singleton in its sample. This chain uses TRBV7-3 with TRBJ2-5; 9 nucleotides agree with TRBD2. Germline values: CDR1 SGHTA, CDR2 FQGTGA. V was clipped by 1 base and J by 0 bases; unmatched bases: 9. The CDR3 extends over 18 amino acids. Here the CDR3 reads CASSLSGLAGPYQETQYF. CDR3 DNA sequence: TGTGCCAGCAGCTTAAGCGGCCTAGCGGGACCGTACCAAGAGACCCAGTACTTC.

DNA of the CDR3: TGCGCCAGCAGCCCTCCGACAGGGGGGTCCTACGAGCAGTACTTC. It codes for CASSPPTGGSYEQYF. The chain links TRBV4-1 to TRBJ2-7, with 9 bases matching TRBD1. Germline loops: CDR1 MGHRA, CDR2 YSYEKL. With 4 bases clipped from V and 1 base from J, the junction kept 5 bases outside the gene matches. The CDR3 loop spans 15 amino acids.